This passage covers 31 T cell receptor beta chains from one sample sequenced in a study of tumor-infiltrating lymphocytes in oesophageal squamous cell carcinoma (dated by TCRdb to the mid-2010s). The library was generated by PCR. The instrument was an Illumina HiSeq 2000. TCRdb's own reprocessing of the public reads used fastp at Q25 and MiXCR and kept productive beta chains. Under each unique CDR3 protein, matching rows form one entry showing the most common genes and DNA. The sample contains about 21,000 distinct CDR3 sequences, more than 30% of them found a single time. Of the sample, 30% to 45% is held by the ten largest clones. Sequencing was performed on esophageal tumor tissue. The origin of the receptors is a male donor with esophageal squamous cell carcinoma.

In its sample, this clonotype was seen many times. The V gene is TRBV10-3, the J gene TRBJ2-1, with TRBD2 matching 9 bases. CDR1 is ENHRY, CDR2 SYGVKD, per germline. V shed 11 bases, J shed 7 bases, and the junction held 9 bases outside the gene matches. The CDR3 contains 13 residues. CDR3 in DNA: TGTGCCCAGGCTAGCGGGGAAGGGAATGAGCAGTTCTTC. Residues: CAQASGEGNEQFF.

As for this clonotype: This may stem from a read error, because a much larger clone lies one nucleotide away. CDR3 protein: CASTRSGTLNEKMFF. In DNA, the CDR3 is TGTGCCAGCACTCGATCCGGGACACTTAATGAAAAAATGTTTTTT. The chain couples TRBV5-6 to TRBJ1-4; D might be TRBD1 (6 bases). From germline, CDR1 is SGHDT and CDR2 YYEEEE. The CDR3 spans 15 residues.

The chain links TRBV7-2 to TRBJ2-4, with D unclear. The J call may be incorrect, as the DNA end agrees better with TRBJ2-1. The germline CDR1 and CDR2 sequences are SGHTA and FQGNSA. This CDR3 comprises 12 residues. CDR3 in DNA: TGTGCCAGCAGCTTAGTCTACAATGAGCAGTTCTTC. This sequence encodes CASSLVYNEQFF.

The rearrangement joins TRBV7-2 to TRBJ2-1; 7 bases match TRBD2. The CDR3 extends over 16 amino acids. The V segment lost 4 bases and the J segment 5 bases; nucleotides outside the gene matches: 11. Germline V gene data show CDR1 as SGHTA and CDR2 as FQGNSA. In nucleotides, the CDR3 is TGTGCCAGCAGCTGGCGACTAGCAAGTAATCACAATGAGCAGTTCTTC. Translating it yields CASSWRLASNHNEQFF.

J is TRBJ2-5 and V is TRBV6-8; weak D call: TRBD1 (5 bases). CDR1 is MNHGY, CDR2 SAAAGT, per germline. The CDR3 has 13 residues. Trimming took off 8 bases at V and 5 bases at J, with 15 bases between the two ends. The CDR3 region is CASRAGMYETQYF. The DNA of the CDR3 is TGTGCCAGCCGCGCAGGGATGTATGAGACCCAGTACTTC.

This clonotype has a count of ten or more. As the CDR3 is not closed by the conserved phenylalanine or tryptophan, this likely results from a read error. No DNA is shown, since the ends of the CDR3 on it are uncertain; the CDR3 is the one TCRdb lists. The chain employs TRBV7-2 and TRBJ2-5; the D call of TRBD1 is as the table states it, not checked on the DNA. CDR1 and CDR2 from the germline V gene are SGHTA and FQGNSA. The CDR3 is made up of 16 amino acids, end residues included. This chain's CDR3 is CASSRDRGLETQYFGN.

V is TRBV7-2 and J is TRBJ1-1; possible D gene TRBD1, 5 bases. Judging by the DNA end, TRBJ1-3 fits better; the J call may be wrong. Germline V gene lookup returns CDR1 SGHTA and CDR2 FQGNSA. This CDR3 has 13 residues. CDR3 DNA: TGTGCCAGCAGCTCGGGACGGAGAAACACCATATATTTT. It translates to CASSSGRRNTIYF.

In this sample, this clonotype turned up many times. This chain uses TRBV7-9 with TRBJ2-7; 8 bases are a match to TRBD1. V lost 3 bases and J lost 5; bases outside the gene matches: 3. Germline loops: CDR1 SEHNR, CDR2 FQNEAQ (reference sequence). The CDR3 covers 13 residues. CDR3 in DNA: TGTGCCAGCAGCTTTCAGGGGGCCCACGAGCAGTACTTC. This encodes CASSFQGAHEQYF.

This clonotype was recorded many times. With a much larger clone just one base away, this may be a read error. V gene TRBV7-2 combines with J gene TRBJ2-5, with 9 nucleotides matching TRBD2. The germline V gene encodes CDR1 SGHTA and CDR2 FQGNSA. The trim removed 0 bases at V and 11 bases at J, leaving 16 bases unmatched. The CDR3 runs 17 residues. The DNA for the CDR3 is TGTGCCAGCAGCTTAGCGCCTAGCGGGACTGCCTACAATGAGCAGTACTTC. It specifies CASSLAPSGTAYNEQYF.

This clonotype was seen a handful of times. A much larger clone sits a single nucleotide away, making a read error possible. This chain connects TRBV6-1 to TRBJ2-7; unclear D gene. Near its end, the DNA agrees better with TRBJ2-1, so the J call may be wrong. CDR3 length: 15 residues. Germline values: CDR1 MNHNS, CDR2 SASEGT. CDR3 protein: CASSATGLVSYEQFF. CDR3 nucleotides: TGTGCCAGCAGTGCCACGGGCCTCGTCTCTTACGAGCAGTTCTTC.

This clonotype was counted ten times or more. V gene TRBV19 combines with J gene TRBJ2-7; possibly TRBD2 for D (6 bases). In germline, CDR1 is LNHDA, CDR2 SQIVND (reference sequence). This CDR3 is built from 15 residues. The ends were cut back, 1 base at V and 5 bases at J, with 15 bases in the middle. The CDR3 is CASSIVAGGRNEQYF. The CDR3 DNA follows: TGTGCCAGTAGTATAGTTGCGGGTGGGAGGAACGAGCAGTACTTC.

This clonotype was detected many times. This CDR3 fails to terminate in the conserved phenylalanine or tryptophan, so it likely reflects a read error. It is unclear where the CDR3 begins or ends on the DNA, so no DNA is shown, and the CDR3 is as TCRdb lists it. The genes are TRBV7-3 and TRBJ2-6; the tabulated D call, TRBD2, remains unverified against the DNA. Germline V CDR1 and CDR2: SGHTA, FQGTGA. The CDR3 spans 9 residues, counting both ends. The CDR3 protein is CASSLRPSG.

CDR3 sequence (DNA): TGTGCCAGCAGCTTAAGGGGACAGCTTTTAAATGAGCAGTTCTTC. Encoded protein: CASSLRGQLLNEQFF. V is TRBV7-8 and J is TRBJ2-1; TRBD1 matches at 7 bases. CDR1 is SGHVS, CDR2 FQNEAQ, per germline. CDR3 length: 15 amino acids. V dropped 2 bases and J dropped 7; count of bases not matched to a gene: 8. Variable domain in full (rest from reference TRBV7-8 and TRBJ2-1): GAGVSQSPRYKVAKRGQDVALRCDPISGHVSLFWYQQALGQGPEFLTYFQNEAQLDKSGLPSDRFFAERPEGSVSTLKIQRTQQEDSAVYLCASSLRGQLLNEQFFGPGTRLTVL.

This clonotype was observed a handful of times. This chain connects TRBV7-3 to TRBJ2-3, with D perhaps matching TRBD2 (6 bases). Looked up from germline, CDR1 is SGHTA and CDR2 is FQGTGA. This CDR3 is 15 amino acids long. V shed 2 bases and J shed 5 bases, with 14 bases lying between them. The CDR3 reads CASSLSAGNIDTQYF. DNA of the CDR3: TGTGCCAGCAGCTTATCGGCGGGAAACATAGATACGCAGTATTTT.

This clonotype was detected a few times. CDR3 nucleotides: TGTGCCAGCAGTTCGAGAGCGGTTACTAGCACAGATACGCAGTATTTT. Translation gives CASSSRAVTSTDTQYF. The rearrangement joins TRBV27 to TRBJ2-3; weak D call: TRBD2 (5 bases). V lost 4 bases and J 0 bases, leaving 14 bases between the germline ends. From germline, CDR1 is MNHEY and CDR2 SMNVEV (reference sequence). The CDR3 contains 16 residues.

This clonotype has just one count. Here the CDR3 omits its conserved ending phenylalanine or tryptophan, so a read error is the likely source. No DNA is shown, since the ends of the CDR3 on it are uncertain; the CDR3 is the one TCRdb lists. CDR3: CASSLVGETQYFGN. This chain connects TRBV7-9 to TRBJ2-5; TRBD2 was called by the table and not checked on the DNA. A total of 14 residues make up the CDR3, ends included. Germline assignment: CDR1 SEHNR and CDR2 FQNEAQ (reference sequence).

This clonotype was counted ten times or more. This rearrangement joins TRBV6-1 to TRBJ2-3, with 14 bases that match TRBD2. CDR3 length: 17 residues. CDR1 and CDR2 from the germline V gene are MNHNS and SASEGT. Trimming cost V 5 bases and J 3 bases; bases outside gene matches: 7. CDR3 loop: CASSFNGLAGGTDTQYF. CDR3 nucleotides: TGTGCCAGCAGTTTCAACGGACTAGCGGGGGGTACAGATACGCAGTATTTT.

This clonotype came up many times. The CDR3 bases are TGTGCCAGCAGCAATATCATCACAGGGGATTTTAACTATGGCTACACCTTC. Translating gives CASSNIITGDFNYGYTF. The chain links TRBV7-9 to TRBJ1-2, with 7 nucleotides matching TRBD1. Trimming took 5 bases from V and 1 from J; bases not matched to a gene: 13. The V gene's germline CDR1 is SEHNR and CDR2 FQNEAQ (reference sequence). The CDR3 covers 17 residues.

By proportion, this clonotype is medium-sized. V gene TRBV12-3 or TRBV12-4 combines with J gene TRBJ2-1; D is possibly TRBD2 (6 bases). This CDR3 comprises 16 residues. V was trimmed by 2 bases and J by 0 bases, leaving 11 bases between them. The CDR3 DNA sequence: TGTGCCAGCAGTTTATGGGGGGAGAGCTCCTACAATGAGCAGTTCTTC. Translated: CASSLWGESSYNEQFF.

This chain uses TRBV20-1 with TRBJ2-3; 10 bases line up with TRBD2. The CDR3 has 17 amino acids. Germline V gives CDR1 DFQATT, CDR2 SNEGSKA (reference sequence). J was trimmed by 4 bases and V by 3 bases; bases with no gene match: 13. The CDR3 DNA follows: TGCAGTGCTAGGATCTTAAGAAGCGGGAGGGCGCCAGATACGCAGTATTTT. Protein product: CSARILRSGRAPDTQYF.

This clonotype is medium-sized. The chain couples TRBV6-1 to TRBJ1-5; no definite D call. The germline V and J ends were trimmed by 7 bases and 3 bases, with 13 bases remaining between them. There are 14 residues in the CDR3. Germline V gene lookup returns CDR1 MNHNS and CDR2 SASEGT. The CDR3: CASIPDGINQPQHF. CDR3 coding DNA: TGTGCCAGCATTCCCGACGGTATCAATCAGCCCCAGCATTTT.

This sequence joins TRBV7-2 and TRBJ2-5, with 8 bases fitting TRBD2. Germline lookup yields CDR1 SGHTA and CDR2 FQGNSA. The CDR3 spans 13 residues. V was clipped by 5 bases and J by 5 bases; unmatched bases: 4. This CDR3 reads CASSQTSEETQYF. CDR3 sequence (DNA): TGTGCCAGCAGCCAGACTAGCGAGGAGACCCAGTACTTC.

This clonotype has at least ten counts. The chain is built from TRBV2 and TRBJ1-4; TRBD1 matches at 7 bases. The V and J ends lost 8 bases and 6 bases, in that order; junction bases with no gene match: 6. This CDR3 region has 13 residues. Germline-derived CDR1 and CDR2 are SNHLY and FYNNEI. CDR3 coding DNA: TGTGCCAGCGATCATGACAGGGATGAAAAACTGTTTTTT. This translates into CASDHDRDEKLFF. Using reference TRBV2 and TRBJ1-4 for the parts outside the CDR3, the full variable domain is EPEVTQTPSHQVTQMGQEVILRCVPISNHLYFYWYRQILGQKVEFLVSFYNNEISEKSEIFDDQFSVERPDGSNFTLKIRSTKLEDSAMYFCASDHDRDEKLFFGSGTQLSVL.

The V and J genes are TRBV12-3 or TRBV12-4 and TRBJ2-5, with 14 bases identical to TRBD2. The J call may be faulty, since TRBJ2-7 better matches the DNA end. CDR3 length: 15 residues. CDR3 DNA sequence: TGTGCCAGCAAGCGGACTAGCGGGGGGATAAACGAGCAGTACTTC. It codes for CASKRTSGGINEQYF.

This clonotype has a handful of counts. This CDR3 is CASIREWREQYF. The CDR3, as DNA: TGTGCCAGTATTAGGGAGTGGCGCGAGCAGTACTTC. J is TRBJ2-7 and V is TRBV19, with D maybe TRBD2 (5 bases). This CDR3 spans 12 amino acids. The germline CDR1 and CDR2 sequences are LNHDA and SQIVND (reference sequence). The ends were cut back, 7 bases at V and 6 bases at J, with 13 bases in the middle. Together with reference TRBV19 and TRBJ2-7, the CDR3 gives the full variable domain: DGGITQSPKYLFRKEGQNVTLSCEQNLNHDAMYWYRQDPGQGLRLIYYSQIVNDFQKGDIAEGYSVSREKKESFPLTVTSAQKNPTAFYLCASIREWREQYFGPGTRLTVT.

The rearrangement joins TRBV18 to TRBJ2-5, with D tentatively TRBD2 (5 bases). The end of the DNA is better explained by TRBJ2-7, so the J call may be wrong. The CDR3 consists of 14 residues. From germline, CDR1 is KGHSH and CDR2 LQKENI. CDR3 sequence reads: CASSLGGSIYEQYF. In nucleotides, the CDR3 is TGTGCCAGCTCACTCGGAGGCAGCATCTACGAGCAGTACTTC.

At least ten counts were recorded for this clonotype. This sequence may be a read error, since a much larger clone differs from it by one base. The J gene is TRBJ2-7, the V gene TRBV27, with 8 bases matching TRBD1. Germline V gives CDR1 MNHEY, CDR2 SMNVEV (reference sequence). The CDR3 spans 14 residues. The junction had 10 bases not matched to a gene; V was cut back by 5 bases and J by 7 bases. CDR3 nucleotides: TGTGCCAGCAGTAGGACAGGGCTGATCAATGAGCAGTACTTC. This sequence encodes CASSRTGLINEQYF.

This sequence joins TRBV19 and TRBJ2-2; 9 bases agree with TRBD2. This CDR3 region has 17 residues. CDR1 and CDR2 from the germline V gene are LNHDA and SQIVND (reference sequence). J was trimmed by 5 bases and V by 8 bases; bases with no gene match: 15. The CDR3: CASSMRVAGVGTGELFF. Here the CDR3 DNA reads TGTGCCAGTTCTATGAGAGTAGCGGGAGTGGGGACCGGGGAGCTGTTTTTT.

Concerning this clonotype: Compared with germline, one end of the junction differs, possibly owing to a read error. V is TRBV18 and J is TRBJ1-6; no definite D call. CDR3 length: 13 residues. The germline CDR1 and CDR2 sequences are KGHSH and LQKENI. CDR3 sequence reads: CAGSPGLGHEQYF. The CDR3 DNA reads TGTGCCGGCTCACCAGGACTAGGCCACGAGCAGTACTTT.

There are many counts of this clonotype. The V call is TRBV6-6, the J call TRBJ2-7; a weak D match, TRBD1 (5 bases). V was cut by 2 bases and J by 0 bases, with 8 bases left in between. The CDR3 loop spans 14 amino acids. CDR1 and CDR2 from the germline V gene are MNHNY and SVGAGI (reference sequence). CDR3 region: CASSYRGSSYEQYF. CDR3 coding DNA: TGTGCCAGCAGTTACAGGGGCAGCTCCTACGAGCAGTACTTC.

Concerning this clonotype: One end of the junction varies from germline; a read error may be responsible. V gene TRBV7-3 combines with J gene TRBJ2-7; maybe TRBD2 (6 bases). The CDR3 runs 13 residues. Germline V gene data show CDR1 as SGHTA and CDR2 as FQGTGA. Written as DNA, the CDR3 is TGTGCCAGCAGCCGGGAGCCCCATTCACCCCTCCACTTC. Encoded protein: CASSREPHSPLHF.